The present entry profiles one T cell receptor beta chain with its context. The data originate from a study of blood T cell repertoires in COVID-19. Overall study context: The origin of the acute and convalescent COVID-19 samples was the United States, Italy and Spain. The analysed material was cDNA or gDNA that came from T cells, B-cell-depleted T cells, or PBMCs.

Looked up from germline, CDR1 is SQVTM and CDR2 is ANQGSEA. V was pared by 2 bases and J by 5 bases, with 19 bases between. This CDR3 spans 16 amino acids. In the original workflow: Estimated nucleated cell counts came from reference gene primer amplification. Sequenced by immunoSEQ multiplex PCR; TCRdb stores in-frame clones only, minus some. V, J and clone size derive from that table, while D and trimming were established from the DNA sequence. Of 75,000 or so clones in the sample, over 75% were seen once. The gene calls are TRBV29-1 and TRBJ1-3; tentative D call: TRBD1 (5 bases). This receptor was taken from a man between 65 and 85 years old with acute or convalescent COVID-19. The sequenced material came from peripheral blood. CDR3: CSVEPTGEGRRNTIYF. The CDR3 nucleotides read TGCAGCGTTGAACCCACCGGGGAGGGGAGGAGAAACACCATATATTTT.